This TCR beta chain was found in a study of cytomegalovirus exposure and HLA in healthy donors. The germline V and J ends were trimmed by 6 bases and 3 bases, with 14 bases remaining between them. Germline CDR1 is LNHDA and CDR2 is SQIVND (reference sequence). The CDR3 sequence is 14 residues long. Broader study findings: Most TCRs appeared rarely, but some public TCRs recurred in many donors. As confirmed in vitro, three CMV-associated chains were specific for CMV antigens.

With 60 Vbeta and 13 Jbeta primers, the PCR was carried out. As originally analysed: Later work found around 80 million unique TCR beta chains, with 9.5 million to 12 million shared. Clones were sequenced by immunoSEQ multiplex PCR, and TCRdb holds only the in-frame ones, with some missing. D and trimming come from the DNA, and the V and J calls and clone size come from that table. Here the sample spans 55,000 or so clones, approximately 82% being singletons. Worth noting for this clone: Its antigen is as yet unknown.

The V call is TRBV19, the J call TRBJ1-1, with D possibly being TRBD1 (5 bases). The sequence derives from a middle-aged man in good health and CMV-seronegative. Sequencing was performed on PBMCs. For the CDR3, the DNA is TGTGCCAGTAGCCTCAGGGTGAGCGACACTGAAGCTTTCTTT. Encoded protein: CASSLRVSDTEAFF.